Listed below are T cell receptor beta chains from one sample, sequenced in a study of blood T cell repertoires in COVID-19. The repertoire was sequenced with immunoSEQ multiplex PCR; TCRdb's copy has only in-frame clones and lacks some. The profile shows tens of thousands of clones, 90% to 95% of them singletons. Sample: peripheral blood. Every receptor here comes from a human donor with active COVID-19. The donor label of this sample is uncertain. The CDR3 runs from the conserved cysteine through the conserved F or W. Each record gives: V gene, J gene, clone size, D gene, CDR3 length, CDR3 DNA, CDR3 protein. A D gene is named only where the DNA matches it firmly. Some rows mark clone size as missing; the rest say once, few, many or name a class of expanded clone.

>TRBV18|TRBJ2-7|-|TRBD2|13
TGTGCCAGCTCTCCCTCGGGGGGCTACGAGCAGTACTTC
CASSPSGGYEQYF
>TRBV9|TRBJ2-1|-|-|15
TGTGCCAGCAGCGTAGTAGCTACTGAAACCAATGAGCAGTTCTTC
CASSVVATETNEQFF
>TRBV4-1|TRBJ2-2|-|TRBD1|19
TGCGCCAGCAGCCCCCGCCCGACTCAGGGGGCCGCGAACACCGGGGAGCTGTTTTTT
CASSPRPTQGAANTGELFF
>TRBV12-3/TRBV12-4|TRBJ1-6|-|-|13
TGTGCCAGCAGCCCCGTTCGTAATTCACCCCTCCACTTT
CASSPVRNSPLHF
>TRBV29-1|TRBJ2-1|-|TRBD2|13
TGCAGCGTAGCGGGGTTCTCCTACAATGAGCAGTTCTTC
CSVAGFSYNEQFF
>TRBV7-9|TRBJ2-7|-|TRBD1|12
TGTGCCAGCAGCCCGACAGGGAACGAGCAGTACTTC
CASSPTGNEQYF
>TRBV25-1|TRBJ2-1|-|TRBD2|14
TGTGCCAGCAGTGGCGGACTAGCGAGGAGTGAGCAGTTCTTC
CASSGGLARSEQFF
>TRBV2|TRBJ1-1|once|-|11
TGTGCCAGCCGGTATGACACTGAAGCTTTCTTT
CASRYDTEAFF
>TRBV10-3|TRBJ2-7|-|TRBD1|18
TGTGCCACCAAGATACCGGGACAGGGGGCTCGGACCTCCTACGAGCAGTACTTC
CATKIPGQGARTSYEQYF
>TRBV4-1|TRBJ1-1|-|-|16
TGCGCCAGCAGCCGGGGGCCAGTGGGGCTTGACACTGAAGCTTTCTTT
CASSRGPVGLDTEAFF
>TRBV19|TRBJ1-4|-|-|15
TGTGCCAGTACCAAAGCAGGCAGAAGTAATGAAAAACTGTTTTTT
CASTKAGRSNEKLFF
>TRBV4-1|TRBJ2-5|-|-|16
TGCGCCAGCAGCTCCGATACCATGGACAGAAGAGAGACCCAGTACTTC
CASSSDTMDRRETQYF
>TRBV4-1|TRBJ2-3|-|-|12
TGCGCCAGCAGCCGGGCCGGAGATACGCAGTATTTT
CASSRAGDTQYF
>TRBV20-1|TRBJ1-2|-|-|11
TGCAGTGCGGCCCCTGGCTATGGCTACACCTTC
CSAAPGYGYTF
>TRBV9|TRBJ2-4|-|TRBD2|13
TGTGCCAGCAGCGTAGGATGGCGGGAGGAGACGTACTTC
CASSVGWREETYF
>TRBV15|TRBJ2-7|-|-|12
TGTGCCACCAGCAGAGACATCTACGAGCAGTACTTC
CATSRDIYEQYF
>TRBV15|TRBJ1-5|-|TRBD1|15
TGTGCCACCAGCCAGACAGGGTTGGGCAATCAGCCCCAGCATTTT
CATSQTGLGNQPQHF
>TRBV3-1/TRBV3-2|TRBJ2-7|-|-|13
TGTGCCAGCAGCCAAGATAGTAGACAGGAGCAGTACTTC
CASSQDSRQEQYF
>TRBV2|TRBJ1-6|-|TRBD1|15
TGTGCCAGCAGTGTTGGGACAGGGAGTCTTTCACCCCTCCACTTT
CASSVGTGSLSPLHF
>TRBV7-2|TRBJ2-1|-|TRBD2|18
TGTGCCAGCAGCCGGTTATATAGCGGGGGAAGCTCCTACAATGAGCAGTTCTTC
CASSRLYSGGSSYNEQFF
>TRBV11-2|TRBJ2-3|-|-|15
TGTGCCAGCAGCTTCTCAGGGGTTAACACAGATACGCAGTATTTT
CASSFSGVNTDTQYF
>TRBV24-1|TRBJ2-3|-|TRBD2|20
TGTGCCACCAGTGGTGTTACGGGACTAGCGGGCCTAATAAAGTCAGATACGCAGTATTTT
CATSGVTGLAGLIKSDTQYF
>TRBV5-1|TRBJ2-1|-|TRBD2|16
TGCGCCAGCAGCTGGGGGACTAGCGGCTCCTACAATGAGCAGTTCTTC
CASSWGTSGSYNEQFF
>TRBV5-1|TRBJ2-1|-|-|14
TGCGCCAGCACCTCCATAGCGGCCAACAATGAGCAGTTCTTC
CASTSIAANNEQFF